The next 31 T cell receptor beta chains were all read from a single sample in a study of B cell selection in AIRE deficiency. Sorting defined conventional CD4 T cells as CD4+CD127+. This table comes from immunoSEQ multiplex PCR, and its TCRdb copy is limited to in-frame clones, with some not included. The table has about 24,000 clones, roughly 97% seen once. The sample was CD4+CD127+ conventional T cells sorted from PBMCs. The receptors shown here come from a human donor in good health.

This clone has a single count. The chain carries TRBV27 and TRBJ2-6; maybe TRBD2 (6 bases). V was cut by 5 bases and J by 3 bases, with 11 bases left in between. Germline CDR1 MNHEY, CDR2 SMNVEV (reference sequence). This CDR3 is 15 amino acids long. CDR3 bases: TGTGCCAGCAGTCCCCGAGCGGGTGGGGCCAACGTCCTGACTTTC. Residues: CASSPRAGGANVLTF.

Points on this clone: At one of its ends the junction is not consistent with the germline gene, which may arise from a read error. V is TRBV27 and J is TRBJ2-7; TRBD1 or TRBD2 may be the D gene (5 bases each). Per the germline V gene, CDR1 is MNHEY and CDR2 is SMNVEV (reference sequence). This CDR3 region has 13 residues. The CDR3 DNA reads as TGTGCCAGCAGTTTATCTGGGGGTTACGGGCAGTACTTC. It encodes CASSLSGGYGQYF.

This chain joins TRBV5-1 and TRBJ1-2; perhaps TRBD1 as D (6 bases). The V gene's germline CDR1 is SGHRS and CDR2 YFSETQ. V was shortened by 2 bases and J by 8 bases, with 13 bases between the two germline ends. This CDR3 comprises 13 residues. CDR3 protein: CASSFTQGYGYTF. The CDR3 nucleotides read TGCGCCAGCAGCTTTACACAGGGATACGGCTACACCTTC.

The V gene is TRBV11-3, the J gene TRBJ1-4; D uncertain. The V gene's germline CDR1 is SGHNT and CDR2 YENEEA. CDR3 length: 14 residues. V was pared by 2 bases and J by 5 bases, with 9 bases between. The CDR3 coding sequence is TGTGCCAGCAGCTTACGAGGCCCCAATGAAAAACTGTTTTTT. This codes for CASSLRGPNEKLFF. Full variable domain (rest looked up from reference TRBV11-3 and TRBJ1-4): EAGVVQSPRYKIIEKKQPVAFWCNPISGHNTLYWYLQNLGQGPELLIRYENEEAVDDSQLPKDRFSAERLKGVDSTLKIQPAELGDSAVYLCASSLRGPNEKLFFGSGTQLSVL.

V usage is TRBV6-5 and J usage is TRBJ1-5; 7 bases are shared with TRBD1. The germline CDR1 and CDR2 sequences are MNHEY and SVGAGI. V dropped 5 bases and J dropped 4; count of bases not matched to a gene: 5. The CDR3 extends over 14 amino acids. This chain's CDR3 is CASSQLTGNQPQHF. DNA for the CDR3: TGTGCCAGCAGTCAACTGACAGGGAATCAGCCCCAGCATTTT.

The V and J genes are TRBV18 and TRBJ2-5; D not resolved. CDR3 length equals 14 residues. Trimming removed 3 bases from V and 1 base from J, with 9 bases in between. Germline V gene lookup returns CDR1 KGHSH and CDR2 LQKENI. The CDR3 DNA reads TGTGCCAGCTCACCCGCGGCTCTCCAAGAGACCCAGTACTTC. It codes for CASSPAALQETQYF.

The chain joins TRBV4-3 to TRBJ2-7; TRBD1 might be the D (5 bases). Trimming left V 2 bases short and J 1 base short, with 9 bases between. The germline V gene has CDR1 LGHNA and CDR2 YSLEER. CDR3 size: 14 residues. In nucleotides, the CDR3 is TGCGCCAGCAGCCAAACGACAGATTCCTACGAGCAGTACTTC. Translated, it gives CASSQTTDSYEQYF.

Of note for this clone: One end of the junction does not line up with germline, which may come from a read error. Other DNA sequences in this specimen translate into the identical CDR3. The CDR3 DNA reads as TGCGCCAGCAGTATCCCCGAGGCAAGGCCGTTTTTT. It codes for CASSIPEARPFF. The chain combines TRBV28 with TRBJ1-4; no reliable D call. The V gene's germline CDR1 is MDHEN and CDR2 SYDVKM. The CDR3 has 12 amino acids.

The chain uses TRBV28 and TRBJ1-5; D gene uncertain. The CDR3 sequence is 12 residues long. Trimming took off 3 bases at V and 6 bases at J, with 6 bases between the two ends. The germline gives CDR1 MDHEN, CDR2 SYDVKM. The CDR3 sequence is CASSLVGQPQHF. The CDR3 DNA reads TGTGCCAGCAGTTTGGTCGGTCAGCCCCAGCATTTT.

This chain connects TRBV27 to TRBJ2-7; tentative D call: TRBD2 (5 bases). Per the germline V gene, CDR1 is MNHEY and CDR2 is SMNVEV (reference sequence). The CDR3 runs to 16 residues. V lost 5 bases to trimming and J lost 2 bases, with 19 bases between them. CDR3 amino acids: CASSPSSRGLTYEQYF. The CDR3 DNA reads TGTGCCAGCAGTCCCTCGAGCCGCGGGCTCACCTACGAGCAGTACTTC.

The chain has TRBV2 and TRBJ1-6; 7 bases align to TRBD1. Germline CDR1 reads SNHLY; CDR2 reads FYNNEI. The CDR3 has 14 residues. Trimming at V came to 2 bases and at J to 6 bases, leaving 1 base not matched to a gene. CDR3 bases: TGTGCCAGCAGTGAACGGGACAGTAATTCACCCCTCCACTTT. Encoded protein: CASSERDSNSPLHF. The complete variable domain, with remaining parts taken from reference TRBV2 and TRBJ1-6, reads EPEVTQTPSHQVTQMGQEVILRCVPISNHLYFYWYRQILGQKVEFLVSFYNNEISEKSEIFDDQFSVERPDGSNFTLKIRSTKLEDSAMYFCASSERDSNSPLHFGNGTRLTVT.

The chain uses TRBV28 and TRBJ2-7; D is perhaps TRBD1 (8 bases). V was trimmed by 7 bases and J by 6 bases, leaving 16 bases between them. The germline V gene has CDR1 MDHEN and CDR2 SYDVKM. The CDR3 totals 13 residues. CDR3 bases: TGTGCCAGCACCAGGACAGGGAGGGGCGAGCAGTACTTC. This sequence encodes CASTRTGRGEQYF.

The rearrangement uses TRBV27 and TRBJ1-1; 9 bases are a match to TRBD1. V lost 6 bases and J lost 4; bases outside the gene matches: 12. Germline CDR1 is MNHEY and CDR2 is SMNVEV (reference sequence). The CDR3 is 16 amino acids. CDR3 amino acids: CASRPRDRVIRTEAFF. CDR3 sequence (DNA): TGTGCCAGCAGACCCCGGGACAGGGTTATTCGCACTGAAGCTTTCTTT.

This chain connects TRBV11-1 to TRBJ1-1, with unresolved D. Trimming shortened V by 2 bases and J by 4 bases, and 11 bases separated the two germline ends. Germline CDR1 and CDR2: SGHAT and FQDESV (reference sequence). The CDR3 sequence is 14 residues long. The CDR3, as DNA: TGTGCCAGCAGCTTAATCAAGTTGGGCACTGAAGCTTTCTTT. It is translated as CASSLIKLGTEAFF. The full variable domain, in which reference TRBV11-1 and TRBJ1-1 provide the parts outside the CDR3, is EAEVAQSPRYKITEKSQAVAFWCDPISGHATLYWYRQILGQGPELLVQFQDESVVDDSQLPKDRFSAERLKGVDSTLKIQPAELGDSAMYLCASSLIKLGTEAFFGQGTRLTVV.

The chain is built from TRBV5-5 and TRBJ2-2, with 7 bases lining up with TRBD1. CDR1 and CDR2 from the germline V gene are SGHKS and YYEKEE (reference sequence). This CDR3 is built from 17 residues. V lost 1 base and J lost 1; bases outside the gene matches: 7. The CDR3 coding sequence is TGTGCCAGCAGCTTGCTAGGGGGCGATGGGAACACCGGGGAGCTGTTTTTT. Amino acids: CASSLLGGDGNTGELFF.

J is TRBJ2-5 and V is TRBV7-2; D is tentatively TRBD1 or TRBD2 (7 bases each). The CDR3 spans 15 residues. The V end lost 5 bases, the J end lost 2 bases, and 15 bases lay between the germline ends. The germline CDR1 and CDR2 sequences are SGHTA and FQGNSA. Written as DNA, the CDR3 is TGTGCCAGCAGCCGGGGGGACAGCCTGCAAGAGACCCAGTACTTC. Protein sequence: CASSRGDSLQETQYF.

This rearrangement joins TRBV5-1 to TRBJ2-7, with 11 bases identical to TRBD1. CDR1 is SGHRS and CDR2 is YFSETQ in the germline V gene. This CDR3 is 14 amino acids long. The junction had 4 bases not matched to a gene; V was cut back by 2 bases and J by 6 bases. CDR3 residues: CASSFGTGGTEQYF. The CDR3, as DNA: TGCGCCAGCAGCTTCGGGACAGGGGGAACCGAGCAGTACTTC. Using reference TRBV5-1 and TRBJ2-7 for the parts outside the CDR3, the full variable domain is KAGVTQTPRYLIKTRGQQVTLSCSPISGHRSVSWYQQTPGQGLQFLFEYFSETQRNKGNFPGRFSGRQFSNSRSEMNVSTLELGDSALYLCASSFGTGGTEQYFGPGTRLTVT.

The chain carries TRBV4-1 and TRBJ2-2; D is perhaps TRBD2 (7 bases). The CDR3 consists of 17 residues. The germline CDR1 and CDR2 sequences are MGHRA and YSYEKL. V gave up 1 base and J gave up 4 bases, with 16 bases separating them. CDR3 residues: CASSQGGGGWGTGELFF. The CDR3 nucleotides are TGCGCCAGCAGCCAAGGAGGGGGGGGGTGGGGCACCGGGGAGCTGTTTTTT.

The chain carries TRBV9 and TRBJ2-5, with 9 bases matching TRBD1. With V trimmed by 0 bases and J by 5 bases, 5 bases remained unmatched. The CDR3 length is 15 residues. Germline CDR1 reads SGDLS; CDR2 reads YYNGEE. CDR3 residues: CASSVATGGWETQYF. DNA for the CDR3: TGTGCCAGCAGCGTAGCCACAGGGGGCTGGGAGACCCAGTACTTC. The whole variable domain, filled in from reference TRBV9 and TRBJ2-5, reads DSGVTQTPKHLITATGQRVTLRCSPRSGDLSVYWYQQSLDQGLQFLIQYYNGEERAKGNILERFSAQQFPDLHSELNLSSLELGDSALYFCASSVATGGWETQYFGPGTRLLVL.

The chain uses TRBV28 and TRBJ1-1; D is possibly TRBD1 (5 bases). The germline V and J ends were trimmed by 5 bases and 4 bases, with 17 bases remaining between them. The CDR3 consists of 15 residues. Germline loops: CDR1 MDHEN, CDR2 SYDVKM. CDR3 DNA: TGTGCCAGCAGTCCCGGGACTTTTTTCCTCACTGAAGCTTTCTTT. Translation gives CASSPGTFFLTEAFF.

The rearrangement joins TRBV14 to TRBJ2-1; TRBD2 matches at 11 bases. The CDR3 consists of 16 residues. Germline values: CDR1 SGHDN, CDR2 FVKESK. V was pared by 6 bases and J by 1 base, with 5 bases of the junction left unmatched. In DNA form, the CDR3 reads TGTGCCAGCAGTACTAGCGGGAGTACGTCCTACAATGAGCAGTTCTTC. Translated, it gives CASSTSGSTSYNEQFF.

The chain couples TRBV6-9 to TRBJ2-1; TRBD2 might be the D (6 bases). Trimming took off 5 bases at V and 2 bases at J, with 22 bases between the two ends. CDR1 and CDR2 (germline): MNHGY, SVAAGI. The length of the CDR3 is 18 residues. CDR3 coding DNA: TGTGCCAGCAGTCCCAGAGTTAAGGTGGCGGGGCCCTACAATGAGCAGTTCTTC. It encodes CASSPRVKVAGPYNEQFF.

The V call is TRBV6-1, the J call TRBJ1-6; D gene unclear. Trimming took 5 bases from V and 5 from J, leaving 13 bases between them. The CDR3 has 15 amino acids. CDR1 is MNHNS and CDR2 is SASEGT in the germline V gene. The CDR3 sequence: CASSPREGHNSPLHF. Here the CDR3 DNA reads TGTGCCAGCAGTCCCCGGGAAGGCCATAATTCACCCCTCCACTTT.

The V call is TRBV10-3, the J call TRBJ2-7; no firm D call. V lost 4 bases to trimming and J lost 2 bases, with 9 bases between them. This CDR3 comprises 13 residues. Germline V gene lookup returns CDR1 ENHRY and CDR2 SYGVKD. Here the CDR3 reads CAISVRPAYEQYF. DNA of the CDR3: TGTGCCATCAGTGTGCGACCGGCCTACGAGCAGTACTTC.

The chain links TRBV7-2 to TRBJ2-7, with 7 bases aligning to TRBD2. The trim removed 5 bases at V and 2 bases at J, leaving 9 bases unmatched. CDR1 is SGHTA, CDR2 FQGNSA, per germline. The CDR3 consists of 15 residues. The CDR3 bases are TGTGCCAGCAGCCCCCGGTCTAGCGGACCCTACGAGCAGTACTTC. Translating it yields CASSPRSSGPYEQYF.

The V and J genes are TRBV5-1 and TRBJ1-2; the match to TRBD1 covers 7 bases. The CDR3 sequence is 14 residues long. After removal of 3 bases from V and 8 bases from J, the junction contained 10 bases not matched to a gene. CDR1 and CDR2 from the germline V gene are SGHRS and YFSETQ. CDR3 bases: TGCGCCAGCAGCTCTGGTTCCCCAGGGGGAGGCTACACCTTC. This codes for CASSSGSPGGGYTF.

The chain couples TRBV28 to TRBJ2-3, with a tentative D call TRBD1 (7 bases). With 7 bases removed from V and 6 bases from J, the gap between germline ends came to 20 bases. The CDR3 runs 15 residues. Germline V lookup: CDR1 MDHEN, CDR2 SYDVKM. The CDR3 sequence: CASNSGGTEGDTQYF. Here the CDR3 DNA reads TGTGCCAGCAACTCAGGGGGGACTGAGGGGGATACGCAGTATTTT.

This clone is a singleton in its sample. The chain is built from TRBV7-8 and TRBJ2-7; 9 bases line up with TRBD2. This CDR3 region has 15 residues. Germline V gene lookup returns CDR1 SGHVS and CDR2 FQNEAQ. Trimming removed 5 bases from V and 2 bases from J; junction bases left unmatched: 7. For the CDR3, the DNA is TGTGCCAGCAGCCTCGGGACTAGCTTACCCTACGAGCAGTACTTC. This encodes CASSLGTSLPYEQYF.

The rearrangement uses TRBV18 and TRBJ1-3; D gene ambiguous. V was trimmed by 3 bases and J by 0 bases, leaving 6 bases between them. Germline lookup yields CDR1 KGHSH and CDR2 LQKENI. This CDR3 is built from 14 residues. CDR3 sequence reads: CASSPGNSGNTIYF. The CDR3 region has the DNA TGTGCCAGCTCACCCGGAAACTCTGGAAACACCATATATTTT. Full variable domain (rest looked up from reference TRBV18 and TRBJ1-3): NAGVMQNPRHLVRRRGQEARLRCSPMKGHSHVYWYRQLPEEGLKFMVYLQKENIIDESGMPKERFSAEFPKEGPSILRIQQVVRGDSAAYFCASSPGNSGNTIYFGEGSWLTVV.

The V gene is TRBV5-6, the J gene TRBJ2-1; TRBD2 matches at 9 bases. CDR1 is SGHDT, CDR2 YYEEEE, per germline. J lost 1 base, V lost 2 bases, and 4 bases had no gene match. The CDR3 totals 16 residues. The DNA of the CDR3 is TGTGCCAGCAGCTTTCGTAGCGGGAGTTCCTACAATGAGCAGTTCTTC. Its translation: CASSFRSGSSYNEQFF.

The rearrangement links TRBV10-2 to TRBJ2-7, with D hard to call. In germline, CDR1 is WSHSY, CDR2 SAAADI. The CDR3 spans 11 residues. Trimming shortened V by 4 bases and J by 3 bases, and 4 bases separated the two germline ends. CDR3 region: CASSVNYEQYF. The CDR3 DNA sequence: TGCGCCAGCAGTGTAAACTACGAGCAGTACTTC.